The 16 T cell receptor beta chains given below trace back to one sample, sequenced in a study of molecular identifiers for immune sequencing clone quantification. TCRdb reprocessed the PCR reads with MiXCR, giving one entry per CDR3 protein. The sample includes some 680,000 distinct CDR3 sequences, 25% of them seen just once. The sample comprised naive CD8+ T cells from blood, with Jurkat cell RNA spiked in. Described subset: FACS-sorted CD8+CD4-CCR7+CD45RA+ naive T cells. The source of these receptors is a human donor in good health. Some libraries in this study had Jurkat cell RNA spiked in.

This clonotype showed up just once. A much more abundant neighbour one base away suggests this may be a read error. This chain connects TRBV18 to TRBJ2-3, with 8 nucleotides matching TRBD2. The germline gives CDR1 KGHSH, CDR2 LQKENI. The CDR3 is 16 residues long. In DNA form, the CDR3 reads TGTGCCAGCCCACCACCGCCGGGGGGGCTGGGAGATACGCAGTATTTT. This translates into CASPPPPGGLGDTQYF.

Concerning this clonotype: A much bigger clone sits one base away, suggesting this may be a read error. The chain couples TRBV6-2 or TRBV6-3 to TRBJ1-4, with D unresolved. The CDR3 runs to 11 residues. Germline CDR1 and CDR2: MNHEY and SVGEGT. The CDR3 DNA is TGTGCCAGCAATTACGGAAGACTCCTGTTTTTT. It encodes CASNYGRLLFF.

Note on this clonotype: At one boundary the junction diverges from the germline segment, which might be a read error. This chain links TRBV6-2 or TRBV6-3 with TRBJ2-7, with D unresolved. The germline CDR1 and CDR2 sequences are MNHEY and SVGEGT. There are 15 residues in the CDR3. CDR3 loop: CAGSYSINGAYEQYF. The CDR3 DNA follows: TGTGCCGGCAGTTACTCGATAAACGGCGCCTACGAGCAGTACTTC.

Concerning this clonotype itself: A single base separates this from a much larger clone, so it may be a read error. This rearrangement joins TRBV6-1 to TRBJ2-2; no reliable D call. Germline V gene sequence: CDR1 MNHNS, CDR2 SASEGT. With 2 bases removed from V and 6 bases from J, the gap between germline ends came to 7 bases. The CDR3 is 13 residues long. CDR3: CASSEFLPGELFF. CDR3 DNA: TGTGCCAGCAGTGAATTTCTTCCCGGGGAGCTGTTTTTT.

The chain carries TRBV30 and TRBJ2-3; TRBD2 might be the D (6 bases). Trimming took 1 base from V and 0 from J, leaving 17 bases between them. The CDR3 is made up of 17 amino acids. The germline gives CDR1 GTSNPN, CDR2 SVGIG (reference sequence). DNA of the CDR3: TGTGCCTGGAGTGGTTGGAGGGGAGAAGCTAGCACAGATACGCAGTATTTT. Amino acids: CAWSGWRGEASTDTQYF.

Remarks on this clonotype: This likely came from a read error, as a far larger clone is one base away. J is TRBJ2-5 and V is TRBV7-6; the D gene could be TRBD1 or TRBD2 (5 bases each). V dropped 8 bases and J dropped 5 bases, with 12 bases sitting between them. The V gene's germline CDR1 is SGHVS and CDR2 FNYEAQ. The CDR3 has 12 residues. CDR3 coding DNA: TGTGCCAGCGGCCCAGAGGGGGAGACCCAGTACTTC. Translated, it gives CASGPEGETQYF.

This clonotype was found many times. The chain combines TRBV5-6 with TRBJ1-1; D unclear. The CDR3 extends over 16 amino acids. The V gene lost 6 bases and the J gene lost 0 bases, with 18 bases spanning the gap. Germline V lookup: CDR1 SGHDT, CDR2 YYEEEE. CDR3 loop: CASTADEDFMNTEAFF. In DNA form, the CDR3 reads TGTGCCAGCACCGCAGATGAAGACTTCATGAACACTGAAGCTTTCTTT.

As to this clonotype: Possible read error: a much larger clone is one base away. The V gene is TRBV29-1, the J gene TRBJ2-1, with unresolved D. Germline CDR1 and CDR2: SQVTM and ANQGSEA. V dropped 6 bases and J dropped 4 bases, with 13 bases sitting between them. The CDR3 contains 13 residues. In nucleotides, the CDR3 is TGCAGCGTGTCCCACGCCGTTTACAATGAGCAGTTCTTC. This sequence encodes CSVSHAVYNEQFF.

This clonotype appeared a few times. The chain carries TRBV20-1 and TRBJ2-7, with D possibly matching TRBD2 (6 bases). Trimming left V 6 bases short and J 1 base short, with 13 bases between. Germline CDR1 DFQATT, CDR2 SNEGSKA (reference sequence). The CDR3 runs to 13 residues. CDR3 region: CSANSAGSYEQYF. In DNA form, the CDR3 reads TGCAGTGCAAACTCCGCGGGGTCCTACGAGCAGTACTTC.

The chain joins TRBV27 to TRBJ2-7; weak D call: TRBD2 (5 bases). V gave up 4 bases and J gave up 9 bases, with 16 bases separating them. This CDR3 contains 13 residues. Germline V lookup: CDR1 MNHEY, CDR2 SMNVEV (reference sequence). The DNA of the CDR3 is TGTGCCAGCAGTTGGTCTGGGGAGTTTGGGCAGTACTTC. Translation: CASSWSGEFGQYF.

This clonotype has just a few counts. This chain links TRBV9 with TRBJ1-1; perhaps TRBD1 as D (6 bases). The CDR3 consists of 16 residues. In germline, CDR1 is SGDLS, CDR2 YYNGEE. V was cut by 0 bases and J by 2 bases, with 14 bases left in between. CDR3 loop: CASSVGGGAGNTEAFF. The CDR3 DNA sequence: TGTGCCAGCAGCGTAGGTGGGGGCGCCGGAAACACTGAAGCTTTCTTT.

The chain is built from TRBV6-6 and TRBJ2-5; 7 bases agree with TRBD2. CDR1 and CDR2 from the germline V gene are MNHNY and SVGAGI (reference sequence). V shed 2 bases and J 2 bases; nucleotides not matched to a gene: 11. CDR3 length: 17 residues. The CDR3 reads CASSYLISREIQETQYF. In DNA, the CDR3 is TGTGCCAGCAGTTACCTCATTTCGCGGGAGATACAAGAGACCCAGTACTTC.

Remarks on this clonotype: A read error is possible here, since a much larger clone lies one base away. The chain has TRBV29-1 and TRBJ2-7; 9 bases line up with TRBD2. CDR3 length: 13 residues. The germline CDR1 and CDR2 sequences are SQVTM and ANQGSEA. The V segment lost 6 bases and the J segment 2 bases; nucleotides outside the gene matches: 5. This CDR3 reads CSVYIAGAYEQYF. CDR3 nucleotide sequence: TGCAGCGTGTACATAGCGGGGGCCTACGAGCAGTACTTC.

The chain carries TRBV27 and TRBJ2-7, with 13 bases fitting TRBD2. CDR1 and CDR2 from the germline V gene are MNHEY and SMNVEV (reference sequence). The CDR3 consists of 16 residues. With V trimmed by 3 bases and J by 5 bases, 7 bases remained unmatched. CDR3 sequence reads: CASSFLLAGGPHEQYF. The CDR3 DNA reads TGTGCCAGCAGTTTCCTACTAGCGGGGGGGCCGCACGAGCAGTACTTC.

This clonotype came up many times. V is TRBV28 and J is TRBJ2-3, with D perhaps TRBD1 (6 bases). V lost 6 bases and J 3 bases, leaving 10 bases between the germline ends. The germline V gene has CDR1 MDHEN and CDR2 SYDVKM. The CDR3 spans 13 residues. The chain's CDR3 is CASRKQGTDTQYF. The CDR3 DNA sequence: TGTGCCAGCAGGAAACAGGGTACAGATACGCAGTATTTT.

The chain couples TRBV19 to TRBJ2-1, with 7 positions matching TRBD2. V gave up 3 bases and J gave up 2 bases; unmatched junction bases: 4. The CDR3 is made up of 15 amino acids. The V gene's germline CDR1 is LNHDA and CDR2 SQIVND (reference sequence). CDR3 sequence reads: CASSIAGATYNEQFF. The CDR3, as DNA: TGTGCCAGTAGTATTGCGGGAGCGACCTACAATGAGCAGTTCTTC.